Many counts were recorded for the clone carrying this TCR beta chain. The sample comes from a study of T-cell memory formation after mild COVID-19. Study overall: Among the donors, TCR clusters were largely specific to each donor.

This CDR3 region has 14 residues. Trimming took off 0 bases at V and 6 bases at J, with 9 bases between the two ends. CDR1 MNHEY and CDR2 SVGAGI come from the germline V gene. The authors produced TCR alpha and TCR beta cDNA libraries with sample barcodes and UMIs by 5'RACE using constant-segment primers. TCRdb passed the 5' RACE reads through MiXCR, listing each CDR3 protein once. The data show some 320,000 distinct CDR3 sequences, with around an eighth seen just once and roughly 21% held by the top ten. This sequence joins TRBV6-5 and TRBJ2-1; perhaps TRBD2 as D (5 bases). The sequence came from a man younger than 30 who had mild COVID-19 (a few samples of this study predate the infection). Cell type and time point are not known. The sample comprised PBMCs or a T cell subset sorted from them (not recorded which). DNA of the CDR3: TGTGCCAGCAGTTACTCGAGGGTGCTCAATGAGCAGTTCTTC. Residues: CASSYSRVLNEQFF.